The rows below give T cell receptor beta chains drawn from one sample of a study of T cell responses to AZD1222 COVID-19 vaccine. Using immunoSEQ multiplex PCR, the repertoire was profiled, and TCRdb retains in-frame clones only, with some absent. The data hold about 180,000 clones, with roughly 88% observed a single time. This specimen consisted of peripheral blood, obtained on day 0 of AZD1222 vaccination. These receptors came from an adult in good health. The CDR3 runs from the conserved cysteine through the conserved F or W. Fields, in order: D gene, J gene, V gene, clone size, CDR3 protein, CDR3 DNA. D genes are given only for firm matches. Part of the rows lack a size; the others show once, few, many or a class for expanded clones.

d_gene: -
j_gene: TRBJ1-6
v_gene: TRBV28
abundance: -
CDR3aa: CASSGRRGFPNSPLHF
CDR3nt: TGTGCCAGCAGTGGTCGCCGGGGTTTCCCTAATTCACCCCTCCACTTT

d_gene: TRBD1
j_gene: TRBJ1-1
v_gene: TRBV7-3
abundance: -
CDR3aa: CASSLRQGAFAFF
CDR3nt: TGTGCCAGCAGCTTACGACAGGGGGCTTTTGCTTTCTTT

d_gene: -
j_gene: TRBJ1-5
v_gene: TRBV30
abundance: -
CDR3aa: CAWSVGYRDRENNQPQHF
CDR3nt: TGTGCCTGGAGTGTGGGATATAGGGACCGGGAAAACAATCAGCCCCAGCATTTT

d_gene: -
j_gene: TRBJ2-6
v_gene: TRBV5-1
abundance: -
CDR3aa: CASSWGDSGANVLTF
CDR3nt: TGCGCCAGCAGCTGGGGTGACTCTGGGGCCAACGTCCTGACTTTC

d_gene: TRBD2
j_gene: TRBJ2-2
v_gene: TRBV6-6
abundance: -
CDR3aa: CASSYLGGGAGELFF
CDR3nt: TGTGCCAGCAGTTACCTCGGCGGGGGGGCCGGGGAGCTGTTTTTT

d_gene: -
j_gene: TRBJ2-1
v_gene: TRBV11-2
abundance: -
CDR3aa: CASSLGGSDEQFF
CDR3nt: TGTGCCAGCAGCTTAGGGGGGTCTGATGAGCAGTTCTTC

d_gene: -
j_gene: TRBJ1-3
v_gene: TRBV19
abundance: -
CDR3aa: CASRGALGGGSGNTIYF
CDR3nt: TGTGCCAGTAGAGGGGCGCTTGGAGGTGGCTCTGGAAACACCATATATTTT

d_gene: -
j_gene: TRBJ2-2
v_gene: TRBV9
abundance: -
CDR3aa: CASSGASDTGELFF
CDR3nt: TGTGCCAGCAGCGGGGCTTCGGACACCGGGGAGCTGTTTTTT

d_gene: TRBD1
j_gene: TRBJ1-2
v_gene: TRBV9
abundance: -
CDR3aa: CASSPDRDDGYTF
CDR3nt: TGTGCCAGCAGCCCCGACAGGGATGATGGCTACACCTTC

d_gene: -
j_gene: TRBJ2-7
v_gene: TRBV30
abundance: -
CDR3aa: CAWSPQPGLPSYEQYF
CDR3nt: TGTGCCTGGAGTCCCCAACCGGGACTCCCGTCTTACGAGCAGTACTTC

d_gene: -
j_gene: TRBJ1-1
v_gene: TRBV29-1
abundance: -
CDR3aa: CSAQRAGIGNTEAFF
CDR3nt: TGCAGCGCCCAGAGGGCGGGCATTGGGAACACTGAAGCTTTCTTT

d_gene: -
j_gene: TRBJ2-7
v_gene: TRBV27
abundance: few
CDR3aa: CASSTSLGEQYF
CDR3nt: TGTGCCAGCAGTACCTCCCTGGGGGAGCAGTACTTC

d_gene: -
j_gene: TRBJ2-6
v_gene: TRBV30
abundance: -
CDR3aa: CAWSVTRSSGANVLTF
CDR3nt: TGTGCCTGGAGTGTCACCCGCAGCTCTGGGGCCAACGTCCTGACTTTC

d_gene: TRBD1
j_gene: TRBJ2-1
v_gene: TRBV4-1
abundance: -
CDR3aa: CASSQGQGGKYNEQFF
CDR3nt: TGCGCCAGCAGCCAAGGACAGGGGGGAAAATACAATGAGCAGTTCTTC

d_gene: -
j_gene: TRBJ2-3
v_gene: TRBV3-1/TRBV3-2
abundance: -
CDR3aa: CASSQDRGITDTQYF
CDR3nt: TGTGCCAGCAGCCAAGATCGGGGGATCACAGATACGCAGTATTTT

d_gene: TRBD2
j_gene: TRBJ2-2
v_gene: TRBV6-2/TRBV6-3
abundance: -
CDR3aa: CASSSGTRLTGELFF
CDR3nt: TGTGCCAGCAGTTCCGGGACTAGACTCACCGGGGAGCTGTTTTTT

d_gene: -
j_gene: TRBJ1-2
v_gene: TRBV4-2
abundance: -
CDR3aa: CASSQERSVYGYTF
CDR3nt: TGTGCCAGCAGCCAAGAAAGGTCAGTCTATGGCTACACCTTC

d_gene: -
j_gene: TRBJ2-3
v_gene: TRBV27
abundance: -
CDR3aa: CASSSYVGTDTQYF
CDR3nt: TGTGCCAGCAGTTCTTATGTGGGCACAGATACGCAGTATTTT

d_gene: -
j_gene: TRBJ1-5
v_gene: TRBV19
abundance: -
CDR3aa: CASSQRAGHNQPQHF
CDR3nt: TGTGCCAGTAGCCAACGGGCAGGTCACAATCAGCCCCAGCATTTT

d_gene: TRBD1
j_gene: TRBJ2-7
v_gene: TRBV5-1
abundance: -
CDR3aa: CASSLEGGVGNEQYF
CDR3nt: TGCGCCAGCAGCTTGGAAGGGGGCGTGGGGAACGAGCAGTACTTC

d_gene: -
j_gene: TRBJ2-7
v_gene: TRBV5-4
abundance: once
CDR3aa: CASSLWVSSYEQYF
CDR3nt: TGTGCCAGCAGCTTGTGGGTTTCCTCCTACGAGCAGTACTTC

d_gene: TRBD2
j_gene: TRBJ2-3
v_gene: TRBV10-3
abundance: few
CDR3aa: CAISGREGTDTQYF
CDR3nt: TGTGCCATCAGTGGGAGGGAGGGGACAGATACGCAGTATTTT

d_gene: -
j_gene: TRBJ1-1
v_gene: TRBV9
abundance: -
CDR3aa: CASRAGGNTEAFF
CDR3nt: TGTGCCAGCAGAGCCGGGGGGAACACTGAAGCTTTCTTT

d_gene: -
j_gene: TRBJ1-6
v_gene: TRBV7-8
abundance: -
CDR3aa: CASSLGWGGDSSPLHF
CDR3nt: TGTGCCAGCAGCTTGGGTTGGGGAGGGGATAGTTCACCCCTCCACTTT

d_gene: -
j_gene: TRBJ1-1
v_gene: TRBV28
abundance: -
CDR3aa: CASSPGPQAFF
CDR3nt: TGTGCCAGCAGCCCGGGACCTCAAGCTTTCTTT

d_gene: -
j_gene: TRBJ1-1
v_gene: TRBV5-8
abundance: -
CDR3aa: CASSLEGPGSIIF
CDR3nt: TGTGCCAGCAGCTTGGAGGGTCCAGGGAGCATTATCTTT

d_gene: TRBD2
j_gene: TRBJ2-7
v_gene: TRBV5-1
abundance: -
CDR3aa: CASSERGSPLEQYF
CDR3nt: TGCGCCAGCAGCGAGCGGGGGAGCCCATTGGAGCAGTACTTC

d_gene: -
j_gene: TRBJ2-7
v_gene: TRBV7-9
abundance: -
CDR3aa: CASSLGETGDREQYF
CDR3nt: TGTGCCAGCAGCTTAGGGGAGACAGGAGATCGCGAGCAGTACTTC

d_gene: -
j_gene: TRBJ2-7
v_gene: TRBV7-3
abundance: -
CDR3aa: CASSLTPPRDSQYEQYF
CDR3nt: TGTGCCAGCAGCTTAACCCCCCCCCGCGACAGTCAGTACGAGCAGTACTTC

d_gene: -
j_gene: TRBJ2-7
v_gene: TRBV7-9
abundance: few
CDR3aa: CASSYPQVPYEQYF
CDR3nt: TGTGCCAGCAGCTACCCACAGGTGCCCTACGAGCAGTACTTC

d_gene: -
j_gene: TRBJ1-1
v_gene: TRBV5-1
abundance: -
CDR3aa: CASSKQTEMNTEAFF
CDR3nt: TGCGCCAGCAGCAAGCAAACGGAAATGAACACTGAAGCTTTCTTT

d_gene: -
j_gene: TRBJ1-2
v_gene: TRBV28
abundance: -
CDR3aa: CASTIRAEDYGYTF
CDR3nt: TGTGCCAGCACCATTAGGGCTGAGGATTATGGCTACACCTTC

d_gene: -
j_gene: TRBJ2-2
v_gene: TRBV13
abundance: once
CDR3aa: CASRLDPGELFF
CDR3nt: TGTGCCAGCAGACTCGACCCCGGGGAGCTGTTTTTT

d_gene: TRBD1
j_gene: TRBJ1-2
v_gene: TRBV10-3
abundance: -
CDR3aa: CAISESGQGTYGYTF
CDR3nt: TGTGCCATCAGTGAATCGGGACAGGGGACTTATGGCTACACCTTC

d_gene: -
j_gene: TRBJ1-3
v_gene: TRBV6-5
abundance: -
CDR3aa: CASSSSSSGNTIYF
CDR3nt: TGTGCCAGCAGTTCCAGTAGCTCTGGAAACACCATATATTTT

d_gene: -
j_gene: TRBJ1-1
v_gene: TRBV5-6
abundance: -
CDR3aa: CASSLAPSRPSTEAFF
CDR3nt: TGTGCCAGCAGCTTGGCCCCGAGTCGGCCGTCCACTGAAGCTTTCTTT

d_gene: TRBD1
j_gene: TRBJ2-2
v_gene: TRBV7-3
abundance: -
CDR3aa: CASSPTSGQAYTGELFF
CDR3nt: TGTGCCAGCAGCCCGACGTCGGGACAGGCCTACACCGGGGAGCTGTTTTTT

d_gene: -
j_gene: TRBJ1-6
v_gene: TRBV10-3
abundance: -
CDR3aa: CAISPQIGREGDSPLHF
CDR3nt: TGTGCCATCAGTCCACAGATCGGCCGGGAGGGGGATTCACCCCTCCACTTT

d_gene: -
j_gene: TRBJ2-4
v_gene: TRBV11-1
abundance: -
CDR3aa: CASSSQDRAKNIQYF
CDR3nt: TGTGCCAGCAGCTCCCAAGACAGAGCCAAAAACATTCAGTACTTC

d_gene: -
j_gene: TRBJ1-1
v_gene: TRBV12-5
abundance: -
CDR3aa: CASGLVGGENTEAFF
CDR3nt: TGTGCTAGTGGTTTGGTAGGGGGGGAGAACACTGAAGCTTTCTTT

d_gene: TRBD1
j_gene: TRBJ1-1
v_gene: TRBV15
abundance: -
CDR3aa: CATSRDRRRGRNTEAFF
CDR3nt: TGTGCCACCAGCAGAGATCGCCGGAGGGGGCGGAACACTGAAGCTTTCTTT

d_gene: -
j_gene: TRBJ2-2
v_gene: TRBV25-1
abundance: -
CDR3aa: CASGGAATGELFF
CDR3nt: TGTGCCAGCGGGGGGGCAGCCACCGGGGAGCTGTTTTTT

d_gene: -
j_gene: TRBJ2-2
v_gene: TRBV5-1
abundance: few
CDR3aa: CASSLGRGTGELFF
CDR3nt: TGCGCCAGCAGCTTGGGCCGAGGGACCGGGGAGCTGTTTTTT

d_gene: -
j_gene: TRBJ2-7
v_gene: TRBV5-4
abundance: -
CDR3aa: CASSSRAGSYEQYF
CDR3nt: TGTGCCAGCAGCTCACGAGCAGGGTCCTACGAGCAGTACTTC

d_gene: -
j_gene: TRBJ1-2
v_gene: TRBV25-1
abundance: -
CDR3aa: CASSESGIINGYTF
CDR3nt: TGTGCCAGCAGTGAATCTGGGATTATTAATGGCTACACCTTC

d_gene: TRBD1
j_gene: TRBJ2-3
v_gene: TRBV11-2
abundance: -
CDR3aa: CASSLGQGLADTQYF
CDR3nt: TGTGCCAGCAGCTTGGGACAGGGGTTAGCAGATACGCAGTATTTT